What follows describes a single TCR beta chain. As yet, its antigen is unknown. These data belong to a study of T cells in Graves' hyperthyroidism and ophthalmopathy. About the research overall: Sampling of peripheral blood happened at initial diagnosis, prior to any treatment.

Regions amplified from RNA transcripts were the TCR beta CDR3 regions. RT-PCR in the first round (using the HTBI primer set) targeted the TCR CDR3. TCRdb re-analysed the multiplex PCR reads in MiXCR, keeping a single row per CDR3 protein. The sample yields a few hundred thousand distinct CDR3 sequences, around 20% seen once. Individuals with ophthalmopathy presented a Clinical Activity Score of at least 3, a NOSPECS grade of at least 4 and a duration under 3 months. Fresh peripheral blood, roughly 9.8 ml of it, supplied the PBMCs. Study conclusions and caveats: Expanded thyroid clonotypes (above 0.001) were mostly also found in blood.

The V gene's germline CDR1 is DFQATT and CDR2 SNEGSKA (reference sequence). The CDR3 extends over 17 amino acids. V gave up 1 base and J gave up 1 base; unmatched junction bases: 10. The origin of this receptor is a man aged 18-30 years with Graves' ophthalmopathy. V is TRBV20-1 and J is TRBJ2-5; 9 bases agree with TRBD2. Specimen: blood. The CDR3: CSARGVLAGAPQETQYF. CDR3 DNA sequence: TGCAGTGCTAGAGGGGTGTTAGCGGGGGCCCCCCAAGAGACCCAGTACTTC.